These 15 T cell receptor beta chains were sequenced from one sample in a study of early T cells in non-severe SARS-CoV-2 infection. TCRdb redid the calling of the 5' RACE reads with MiXCR, one entry per CDR3 protein. The data contain around 98,000 distinct CDR3 sequences, 8% to 13% of them singletons. Specimen: whole blood. Receptors originate from an adult who was a healthcare worker with PCR-confirmed SARS-CoV-2 infection or an uninfected control (not recorded which).

This clonotype has at least ten counts. The rearrangement links TRBV11-2 to TRBJ2-5, with 11 bases matching TRBD2. V gave up 5 bases and J gave up 5 bases; unmatched junction bases: 4. CDR1 and CDR2 (germline): SGHAT, FQNNGV. This CDR3 has 14 residues. The CDR3 sequence: CASSPGTSGETQYF. The CDR3 DNA follows: TGTGCCAGCAGCCCCGGGACTAGCGGTGAGACCCAGTACTTC.

This clonotype was counted at least ten times. J is TRBJ2-1 and V is TRBV5-1; D uncertain. CDR3 size: 16 residues. The V end lost 2 bases, the J end lost 0 bases, and 12 bases lay between the germline ends. Germline CDR1 SGHRS, CDR2 YFSETQ. CDR3 residues: CASSLPYSSSYNEQFF. CDR3 bases: TGCGCCAGCAGCTTACCCTACTCAAGCTCCTACAATGAGCAGTTCTTC.

This clonotype was seen ten or more times. The chain uses TRBV23-1 and TRBJ2-4; 7 bases line up with TRBD1. TRBV23-1 carries the ORF label, with uncertain function. CDR3 length: 15 residues. With 6 bases clipped from V and 15 bases from J, the junction kept 20 bases outside the gene matches. In DNA, the CDR3 is TGCGCCAGCAGCCCGACTCCGGGACAGATATCGAATCCGTACTTC. Translated: CASSPTPGQISNPYF.

The chain couples TRBV12-3 or TRBV12-4 to TRBJ1-1, with D possibly TRBD1 on 5 matching bases. CDR3 length equals 12 residues. V was pared by 2 bases and J by 11 bases, with 12 bases between. This CDR3 reads CASSLISGSAFF. In DNA, the CDR3 is TGTGCCAGCAGTTTAATATCAGGGTCGGCTTTCTTT.

A few counts support this clonotype. This sequence joins TRBV5-6 and TRBJ1-3; TRBD1 is a possible D gene (5 bases). This CDR3 has 16 residues. V gave up 6 bases and J gave up 1 base, with 17 bases separating them. The germline CDR1 and CDR2 sequences are SGHDT and YYEEEE. The DNA for the CDR3 is TGTGCCAGCACCCGGAACTTCAGGGATTCTGGAAACACCATATATTTT. Translated: CASTRNFRDSGNTIYF.

This clonotype has only a few counts. This CDR3 is CSADVHRNTEAFF. The CDR3 DNA reads TGCAGTGCTGACGTCCATCGGAACACTGAAGCTTTCTTT. V usage is TRBV20-1 and J usage is TRBJ1-1; no clear D. CDR1 is DFQATT and CDR2 is SNEGSKA in the germline V gene (reference sequence). The V gene lost 5 bases and the J gene lost 1 base, with 11 bases spanning the gap. The CDR3 extends over 13 amino acids.

The chain links TRBV20-1 to TRBJ1-2; 7 bases agree with TRBD1. CDR1 and CDR2 from the germline V gene are DFQATT and SNEGSKA (reference sequence). The CDR3 covers 13 residues. The V gene end was trimmed by 5 bases and the J gene end by 1 base; junction bases not matched to a gene: 4. The CDR3 spells CSAVRQGNYGYTF. CDR3 bases: TGCAGTGCTGTACGACAGGGTAACTATGGCTACACCTTC.

This clonotype has just a few counts. This chain connects TRBV19 to TRBJ2-2; D might be TRBD1 (5 bases). Looked up from germline, CDR1 is LNHDA and CDR2 is SQIVND (reference sequence). This CDR3 has 14 amino acids. V gave up 4 bases and J gave up 4 bases, with 10 bases separating them. The CDR3, as DNA: TGTGCCAGTAGTAAGCAGGGCGGCACCGGGGAGCTGTTTTTT. Protein product: CASSKQGGTGELFF.

This clonotype was observed a few times. The rearrangement links TRBV5-4 to TRBJ2-5; 8 bases map to TRBD1. The CDR3 runs to 14 residues. Trimming took 3 bases from V and 5 from J; bases not matched to a gene: 6. Germline lookup yields CDR1 SGHNT and CDR2 YYREEE (reference sequence). The CDR3, as DNA: TGTGCCAGCAGCTCCAGGGGGCGAATGGAGACCCAGTACTTC. This encodes CASSSRGRMETQYF.

The chain carries TRBV6-5 and TRBJ1-4; 7 bases map to TRBD1. The CDR3 consists of 16 residues. Per the germline V gene, CDR1 is MNHEY and CDR2 is SVGAGI. Trimming cost V 6 bases and J 4 bases; bases outside gene matches: 11. In nucleotides, the CDR3 is TGTGCCAGCAGCCGCAGACCGGGACAGCATAATGAAAAACTGTTTTTT. This sequence encodes CASSRRPGQHNEKLFF.

V is TRBV6-5 and J is TRBJ2-1; the D gene is possibly TRBD1 (6 bases). The CDR3 consists of 15 residues. Germline-derived CDR1 and CDR2 are MNHEY and SVGAGI. Trimming removed 6 bases from V and 2 bases from J, with 14 bases in between. The chain's CDR3 is CASRADSSPYNEQFF. Here the CDR3 DNA reads TGTGCCAGCAGGGCGGACAGTTCCCCCTACAATGAGCAGTTCTTC.

By share, this clonotype counts as medium-sized (0.01 to 0.1%). The gene calls are TRBV6-1 and TRBJ2-3; 10 bases are a match to TRBD2. Germline V CDR1 and CDR2: MNHNS, SASEGT. Trimming cost V 4 bases and J 0 bases; bases outside gene matches: 7. The CDR3 extends over 17 amino acids. The CDR3 sequence is CASSVSGGTASTDTQYF. In DNA, the CDR3 is TGTGCCAGCAGTGTTAGCGGGGGGACCGCTAGCACAGATACGCAGTATTTT.

The chain carries TRBV29-1 and TRBJ2-7, with 10 bases lining up with TRBD1. The V segment lost 7 bases and the J segment 0 bases; nucleotides outside the gene matches: 3. CDR1 and CDR2 (germline): SQVTM, ANQGSEA. CDR3 length: 13 residues. The CDR3 DNA follows: TGCAGCGCTAGGACAGGGGGCTCCTACGAGCAGTACTTC. Translation gives CSARTGGSYEQYF.

Ten or more counts support this clonotype. The chain carries TRBV6-6 and TRBJ1-5; 9 bases are a match to TRBD1. V gave up 6 bases and J gave up 7 bases; unmatched junction bases: 7. From germline, CDR1 is MNHNY and CDR2 SVGAGI (reference sequence). This CDR3 is 14 amino acids long. This chain's CDR3 is CASSGQGRGQPQHF. CDR3 nucleotides: TGTGCCAGCAGCGGACAGGGGAGAGGCCAGCCCCAGCATTTT.

V gene TRBV20-1 combines with J gene TRBJ2-5, with D possibly matching TRBD2 (5 bases). V was shortened by 3 bases and J by 3 bases, with 11 bases between the two germline ends. CDR3 length: 13 residues. In germline, CDR1 is DFQATT, CDR2 SNEGSKA (reference sequence). The chain's CDR3 is CSARDSRKETQYF. The CDR3, as DNA: TGCAGTGCTAGGGACTCGCGAAAAGAGACCCAGTACTTC.